This T cell receptor (beta chain) comes out of a study of cytomegalovirus exposure and HLA in healthy donors. Study observations and caveats: Reported results showed that the classifier diagnosed cytomegalovirus status with high specificity and sensitivity.

In regard to this clone: What it binds is not known.

This CDR3 contains 16 residues. CDR1 and CDR2 (germline): MNHEY, SMNVEV (reference sequence). Trimming at V came to 5 bases and at J to 4 bases, leaving 12 bases not matched to a gene. PCR employed 60 Vbeta and 13 Jbeta primers. The protocol was immunoSEQ multiplex PCR, while the TCRdb copy is restricted to in-frame clones and leaves out a portion. The top ten hold 7% to 9% of the sample, which has about 80,000 clones, over 70% seen once. This sequence was found in a woman in her forties in good health and CMV-seronegative. The chain carries TRBV27 and TRBJ2-3; 7 bases align to TRBD1. The material sequenced was PBMCs. The CDR3 DNA reads as TGTGCCAGCAGTGCGACGACAGGGTATTTGGCAGATACGCAGTATTTT. This codes for CASSATTGYLADTQYF.